The 11 T cell receptor beta chains presented below share a single source sample, sequenced in a study of beta chain features in type 1 diabetes. TCRB transcripts that were expressed got sequenced, as all of the isolated RNA had been reverse transcribed. Here immunoSEQ multiplex PCR was the method, and the copy in TCRdb shows in-frame clones only, minus some. The sample consists of around 300,000 clones, approximately 8% of them appearing once. Sequenced material: central memory CD4+ T cells from blood. The receptors shown here come from a woman aged 18 to 35 in good health.

This clone was recorded a few times. V gene TRBV19 combines with J gene TRBJ2-2; 14 bases line up with TRBD2. Trimming took 3 bases from V and 1 from J; bases not matched to a gene: 4. CDR3 size: 18 residues. Germline V gene sequence: CDR1 LNHDA, CDR2 SQIVND (reference sequence). CDR3 sequence (DNA): TGTGCCAGTAGTATTATAGGACTAGCGGGAGGGAACACCGGGGAGCTGTTTTTT. As protein: CASSIIGLAGGNTGELFF.

This clone has a handful of counts. The gene calls are TRBV27 and TRBJ2-7; D unclear. Germline V gene sequence: CDR1 MNHEY, CDR2 SMNVEV (reference sequence). V lost 3 bases and J 5 bases, leaving 17 bases between the germline ends. This CDR3 is built from 15 residues. The CDR3 reads CASSFVRAGDDEQYF. DNA for the CDR3: TGTGCCAGCAGTTTCGTCCGGGCAGGTGACGACGAGCAGTACTTC.

V gene TRBV29-1 combines with J gene TRBJ1-5, with TRBD1 as a possible D gene (5 bases). CDR3 length: 12 amino acids. Looked up from germline, CDR1 is SQVTM and CDR2 is ANQGSEA. V was shortened by 4 bases and J by 4 bases, with 8 bases between the two germline ends. CDR3 sequence reads: CSVGGGNQPQHF. DNA for the CDR3: TGCAGCGTTGGCGGGGGAAATCAGCCCCAGCATTTT.

The CDR3 DNA sequence: TGTGCCAGCAGCTGGGGTCCTACCTACGAGCAGTACTTC. It specifies CASSWGPTYEQYF. This chain connects TRBV7-2 to TRBJ2-7; D is unclear. V gave up 4 bases and J gave up 2 bases, with 9 bases separating them. Germline-derived CDR1 and CDR2 are SGHTA and FQGNSA. The CDR3 has 13 residues.

This clone was counted only a few times. The chain carries TRBV5-4 and TRBJ1-2, with D uncertain. The germline CDR1 and CDR2 sequences are SGHNT and YYREEE (reference sequence). The V end lost 5 bases, the J end lost 2 bases, and 19 bases lay between the germline ends. This CDR3 region has 16 residues. CDR3 region: CASSRSLSVLNYGYTF. The CDR3 DNA is TGTGCCAGCAGTCGATCCTTGTCAGTTTTAAACTATGGCTACACCTTC.

Worth noting for this clone: The same CDR3 arises from other DNA sequences in this sample as well. The chain combines TRBV7-9 with TRBJ1-1; D unresolved. This CDR3 spans 14 amino acids. Germline V gives CDR1 SEHNR, CDR2 FQNEAQ (reference sequence). Trimming took 3 bases from V and 2 from J, leaving 10 bases between them. The CDR3 nucleotides are TGTGCCAGCAGCTTGGCGCTTCTTAACACTGAAGCTTTCTTT. Its protein product is CASSLALLNTEAFF.

In its sample, this clone was seen a few times. This chain connects TRBV18 to TRBJ2-1; D perhaps matches TRBD1 (7 bases). The V and J ends lost 3 bases and 3 bases respectively, with 12 bases between them. Looked up from germline, CDR1 is KGHSH and CDR2 is LQKENI. The CDR3 runs to 15 residues. The CDR3 loop is CASSPGGGVYNEQFF. DNA for the CDR3: TGTGCCAGCTCACCTGGAGGGGGCGTCTACAATGAGCAGTTCTTC.

The gene calls are TRBV4-3 and TRBJ2-2; 10 nucleotides line up with TRBD1. V lost 1 base to trimming and J lost 3 bases; unmatched junction nucleotides: 5. Germline CDR1 reads LGHNA; CDR2 reads YSLEER. The length of the CDR3 is 17 residues. In DNA, the CDR3 is TGCGCCAGCAGCCAAGGGGCCGGGACAGGGGACACCGGGGAGCTGTTTTTT. Protein product: CASSQGAGTGDTGELFF.

CDR3 region: CASSLYSGAPYEQYV. CDR3 sequence (DNA): TGTGCCAGCAGCTTGTATAGCGGGGCTCCCTACGAGCAGTACGTC. V usage is TRBV5-5 and J usage is TRBJ2-7; 8 nucleotides line up with TRBD2. With V trimmed by 1 base and J by 2 bases, 5 bases remained unmatched. From germline, CDR1 is SGHKS and CDR2 YYEKEE (reference sequence). This CDR3 has 15 amino acids.

This clone occurred a few times. The chain recombines TRBV7-9 with TRBJ1-2; weak D call: TRBD1 (6 bases). This CDR3 has 15 amino acids. Trimming stripped 4 bases from V and 3 bases from J, with 15 bases between. CDR1 and CDR2 (germline): SEHNR, FQNEAQ (reference sequence). The CDR3 loop reads CASSSAFAGDYGYTF. CDR3 DNA sequence: TGTGCCAGCAGCTCCGCCTTTGCAGGGGACTATGGCTACACCTTC.

This clone was observed a handful of times. This chain links TRBV18 with TRBJ2-5; D remains unclear. From germline, CDR1 is KGHSH and CDR2 LQKENI. The CDR3 runs 16 residues. V gave up 0 bases and J gave up 5 bases, with 16 bases separating them. CDR3 nucleotide sequence: TGTGCCAGCTCACCACCGTTAGGTCAAGATGTGGAGACCCAGTACTTC. This translates into CASSPPLGQDVETQYF.